This is a list of T cell receptor beta chains from one sample in a study of OX40 agonist ivuxolimab in advanced cancers. TCRdb's table, derived via immunoSEQ multiplex PCR, lists solely in-frame clones and lacks some. The sample lists tens of thousands of clones; roughly 81% were seen once. Sequencing was performed on CD4+ or CD8+ T cells sorted from blood, taken in a trial of the OX40 agonist ivuxolimab. Receptor source: an adult with an advanced solid tumor such as melanoma, head and neck, liver or kidney cancer. Each CDR3 is given with its conserved first and last residue. D genes are given only for firm matches. Expanded clones get a size class; other rows say once, few or many, or leave the size out.

.	TRBJ2-1	TRBV6-1	.	TGTGCCAGCAGTGAAGCCGCGGCTCTGGGTGAGCAGTTCTTC	CASSEAAALGEQFF
TRBD2	TRBJ2-7	TRBV6-1	.	TGTGCCAGCAGTGCGTGGACTAGAACATACGAGCAGTACTTC	CASSAWTRTYEQYF
.	TRBJ2-6	TRBV7-2	.	TGTGCCAGCAGCCCTAGTCCCTATGCTGGGGCCAACGTCCTGACTTTC	CASSPSPYAGANVLTF
.	TRBJ1-2	TRBV6-1	.	TGTGCCAGCAGCCCGGGCGGAGGGGGGAACTATGGCTACACCTTC	CASSPGGGGNYGYTF
.	TRBJ2-2	TRBV2	.	TGTGCCAGCAGTGAAGCGACTCGTCCGGACACCGGGGAGCTGTTTTTT	CASSEATRPDTGELFF
.	TRBJ2-5	TRBV6-5	.	TGTGCCAGCAGCCCTCCCCCGGGAGTGACCCAGTACTTC	CASSPPPGVTQYF
.	TRBJ2-1	TRBV27	.	TGTGCCAGCAGTTTATCCCCCACAGTTGAGCAGTTCTTC	CASSLSPTVEQFF
TRBD2	TRBJ2-7	TRBV5-5	.	TGTGCCAGCAGCTCTCAAATCGGACTAGCGGGAGACGAGCAGTACTTC	CASSSQIGLAGDEQYF
TRBD1	TRBJ2-5	TRBV28	.	TGTGCCAGCAGTCAACAGGGGGCGCAGGAGACCCAGTACTTC	CASSQQGAQETQYF
TRBD1	TRBJ2-5	TRBV19	few	TGTGCCAGTAGTGCCCAGGGGGTGAAGACCCAGTACTTC	CASSAQGVKTQYF
.	TRBJ2-3	TRBV4-1	.	TGCGCCAGCAGCCCATCGCGCGGGATTAAAGATACGCAGTATTTT	CASSPSRGIKDTQYF
.	TRBJ1-2	TRBV6-1	few	TGTGCCAGCAGTGTTGAACAGATCATTAACTATGGCTACACCTTC	CASSVEQIINYGYTF
TRBD1	TRBJ2-5	TRBV5-1	.	TGCGCCAGCAGCTGGGGCACAGGGGTTGAGACCCAGTACTTC	CASSWGTGVETQYF
.	TRBJ2-3	TRBV6-5	.	TGTGCCAGCAGTTACAAGGGGCCCTCGAGCACAGATACGCAGTATTTT	CASSYKGPSSTDTQYF
.	TRBJ2-6	TRBV23-1	.	TGCGCCAGCAGTCTTATTTCTGGGGCCAACGTCCTGACTTTC	CASSLISGANVLTF
.	TRBJ2-5	TRBV11-2	few	TGTGCCAGCAGCTTAGGGGGGTCGGCGGGATACTACCAAGAGACCCAGTACTTC	CASSLGGSAGYYQETQYF
.	TRBJ2-7	TRBV6-6	.	TGTGCCAGCAGCCCGACAGTGGGCCCCTACGAGCAGTACTTC	CASSPTVGPYEQYF
.	TRBJ1-3	TRBV11-2	.	TGTGCCAGCAGCTTAGATCAGCGTTCGGAGGGAAACACCATATATTTT	CASSLDQRSEGNTIYF
TRBD2	TRBJ2-1	TRBV28	.	TGTGCCAGCAGTTCGCCTAGCGGGAGTCTGGGGAGCTCCTACAATGAGCAGTTCTTC	CASSSPSGSLGSSYNEQFF
.	TRBJ2-7	TRBV21-1	once	TGTGCCAGCAGCAAAAGGAGGGACAGGCCCTACGAGCAGTACTTC	CASSKRRDRPYEQYF
TRBD1	TRBJ1-4	TRBV6-5	.	TGTGCCAGCACCCAGGGGGGGAAGGTTGAGGAAAAACTGTTTTTT	CASTQGGKVEEKLFF
.	TRBJ1-2	TRBV5-1	few	TGCGCCAGCAGCCCGGGACTGACATATGGCTACACCTTC	CASSPGLTYGYTF
.	TRBJ2-3	TRBV6-4	.	TGTGCCAGCAAGGATCAACCGAGCACAGATACGCAGTATTTT	CASKDQPSTDTQYF
.	TRBJ2-5	TRBV2	.	TGTGCCAGCAGGGGCGGGGGCTTAAACCAAGAGACCCAGTACTTC	CASRGGGLNQETQYF
.	TRBJ2-3	TRBV9	.	TGTGCCAGCAGCGTCCGAGGAACAGCCAGCACAGATACGCAGTATTTT	CASSVRGTASTDTQYF
.	TRBJ2-5	TRBV6-5	.	TGTGCCACCCTATCTAGTTTAACGGAGACCCAGTACTTC	CATLSSLTETQYF
.	TRBJ2-7	TRBV5-4	.	TGTGCCAGCAGCTTCTCCGACTACGAGCAGTACTTC	CASSFSDYEQYF
TRBD1	TRBJ2-1	TRBV5-5	.	TGTGCCAGCAGCTTGGGGACAGGGGGATACAATGAGCAGTTCTTC	CASSLGTGGYNEQFF
TRBD1	TRBJ1-4	TRBV15	.	TGTGCCACCAGCAGGGACAGGACTAATGAAAAACTGTTTTTT	CATSRDRTNEKLFF
TRBD2	TRBJ2-1	TRBV11-2	.	TGTGCCAGCAGCCCCTCACCGCTAGCGGGGAAAACGTCCTACAATGAGCAGTTCTTC	CASSPSPLAGKTSYNEQFF
.	TRBJ1-1	TRBV7-9	.	TGTGCCAGCAGCTTAGGACAGATGAACACTGAAGCTTTCTTT	CASSLGQMNTEAFF
.	TRBJ1-4	TRBV5-4	.	TGTGCCAGCAGCCAAGAAGCCATGGACAGCTCTAATGAAAAACTGTTTTTT	CASSQEAMDSSNEKLFF
TRBD2	TRBJ2-2	TRBV5-5	.	TGTGCCAGCAGCTTAATCGGACGCGGGAGGGACGGGGAGCTGTTTTTT	CASSLIGRGRDGELFF
.	TRBJ1-2	TRBV19	.	TGTGCCAGTAGTTTGGGGAGACGGTATGGCTACACCTTC	CASSLGRRYGYTF
.	TRBJ2-1	TRBV10-2	.	TGCGCCAGCAGTGAGTCGGCAGTTAAGCAGTTCTTC	CASSESAVKQFF
.	TRBJ2-7	TRBV6-1	.	TGTGCCAGCAGGATCGACACGGCGACGGAGAACGAGCAGTACTTC	CASRIDTATENEQYF
TRBD2	TRBJ2-5	TRBV5-1	.	TGCGCCAGCAGCCGACTAGCCGAGACCCAGTACTTC	CASSRLAETQYF
.	TRBJ1-4	TRBV6-5	.	TGTGCCAGCAGTTACGGGGCACCCATTTATGAAAAACTGTTTTTT	CASSYGAPIYEKLFF
.	TRBJ2-1	TRBV21-1	.	TGTGCCAGCAGCAGGTGGTCCTACAATGAGCAGTTCTTC	CASSRWSYNEQFF
TRBD1	TRBJ1-1	TRBV2	.	TGTGCCAGCAGAAAAACAGGGGCGAACACTGAAGCTTTCTTT	CASRKTGANTEAFF
TRBD1	TRBJ1-2	TRBV6-1	.	TGTGCCAGCAGGATACAGGGGGCAGAGGGCTACACCTTC	CASRIQGAEGYTF
.	TRBJ1-2	TRBV4-1	.	TGCGCCAGCAGCCAAGAGGCCGGGGGGGGTTTCTATGGCTACACCTTC	CASSQEAGGGFYGYTF
.	TRBJ1-2	TRBV6-1	once	TGTGCCAGCAGTGAAGTCGTCAGTGTAGGAGGGGGTGGCTACACCTTC	CASSEVVSVGGGGYTF
TRBD1	TRBJ1-4	TRBV28	.	TGTGCCAGCAGTTCATGGCAGGGGGGTGAAAAACTGTTTTTT	CASSSWQGGEKLFF
TRBD1	TRBJ2-6	TRBV19	.	TGTGCCAGTAGTAACCGGGACAGGGATTTCTCTGGGGCCAACGTCCTGACTTTC	CASSNRDRDFSGANVLTF
.	TRBJ1-2	TRBV6-5	.	TGTGCCAGCAGTTACGACAGTAACTATGGCTACACCTTC	CASSYDSNYGYTF
.	TRBJ1-5	TRBV6-1	.	TGTGCCAGCAGTGAAGATCCGGGTCCATATAGCAATCAGCCCCAGCATTTT	CASSEDPGPYSNQPQHF
.	TRBJ2-3	TRBV28	.	TGTGCCAGCAGCCTACTAGCCCCCGGGATAGCAGATACGCAGTATTTT	CASSLLAPGIADTQYF
.	TRBJ1-3	TRBV28	once	TGTGCCAGCAGTTCGGCAGGGACTCTTGGAAACACCATATATTTT	CASSSAGTLGNTIYF
.	TRBJ2-2	TRBV7-7	once	TGTGCTAGCAGCTTAGCCCGCCCCGAAAACACCGGGGAGCTGTTTTTT	CASSLARPENTGELFF
.	TRBJ2-5	TRBV15	few	TGTGCCACCAGCAGAGATCTTGGGGGAGCTGGAAAAGAGACCCAGTACTTC	CATSRDLGGAGKETQYF
TRBD1	TRBJ1-2	TRBV29-1	.	TGCAGCGCTCACAGGGGGCAAGGCTACACCTTC	CSAHRGQGYTF
TRBD1	TRBJ1-1	TRBV2	.	TGTGCCAGCAGTAACAGGGGGAACACTGAAGCTTTCTTT	CASSNRGNTEAFF
TRBD2	TRBJ2-2	TRBV11-3	.	TGTGCCAGCAGCTTAGCGGGAGGGGTCACCGGGGAGCTGTTTTTT	CASSLAGGVTGELFF
TRBD2	TRBJ2-5	TRBV4-2	.	TGTGCCAGCAGCCAAAGTCTAGCGGGAGGGCCGGGAGAGACCCAGTACTTC	CASSQSLAGGPGETQYF
.	TRBJ2-5	TRBV7-9	.	TGTGCCAGCAGCTTAGGTGGAGGTCGGGAGACCCAGTACTTC	CASSLGGGRETQYF
.	TRBJ2-6	TRBV4-1	.	TGCGCCAGCAGCCAAGGTCTTATTACCGCTGGGGCCAACGTCCTGACTTTC	CASSQGLITAGANVLTF
TRBD1	TRBJ1-2	TRBV19	.	TGTGCCAGTAGTATTGAAGCCAAACAGGGGGCATTCTATGGCTACACCTTC	CASSIEAKQGAFYGYTF
.	TRBJ2-3	TRBV5-1	.	TGCGCCAGCAGCTTGGCCGAGGATGGAAGCACAGATACGCAGTATTTT	CASSLAEDGSTDTQYF